A single sample is the source of the 21 T cell receptor beta chains below, sequenced in a study of molecular identifiers for immune sequencing clone quantification. Using its own MiXCR run on the PCR reads, TCRdb lists one record per CDR3 protein. The data contain 85,000 to 100,000 distinct CDR3 sequences, 21% of them singletons. The source material was naive CD8+ T cells from blood, with Jurkat cell RNA spiked in. Subset noted: FACS-sorted CD8+CD4-CCR7+CD45RA+ naive T cells. All receptors come from a human donor in good health. Some libraries in this study had Jurkat cell RNA spiked in.

This clonotype was observed many times. The J gene is TRBJ2-3, the V gene TRBV4-3; maybe TRBD2 (6 bases). This CDR3 comprises 16 residues. The germline CDR1 and CDR2 sequences are LGHNA and YSLEER. V lost 4 bases, J lost 1 base, and 15 bases lay in between. The CDR3 sequence is CASSPFTGGGTDTQYF. CDR3 sequence (DNA): TGCGCCAGCAGCCCCTTTACCGGGGGAGGCACAGATACGCAGTATTTT.

The V and J genes are TRBV3-1 and TRBJ2-5; 7 bases match TRBD2. The CDR3 has 15 amino acids. V lost 4 bases and J lost 5; bases outside the gene matches: 10. Germline assignment: CDR1 LGHDT and CDR2 YNNKEL (reference sequence). The CDR3 here is CASSPRGGLVETQYF. The CDR3 nucleotides read TGTGCCAGCAGCCCCCGCGGGGGACTTGTCGAGACCCAGTACTTC.

The table lists this clonotype with many counts. The J gene is TRBJ2-5, the V gene TRBV7-9; 14 nucleotides line up with TRBD2. The CDR3 contains 15 residues. Germline lookup yields CDR1 SEHNR and CDR2 FQNEAQ (reference sequence). The V gene end was trimmed by 6 bases and the J gene end by 4 bases; junction bases not matched to a gene: 4. DNA for the CDR3: TGTGCCAGCAGTTATGGACTAGCGGGAGGAGAGACCCAGTACTTC. Its protein is CASSYGLAGGETQYF.

In this sample, this clonotype turned up many times. An end of the junction differs from the germline gene, which may be a read error. The chain combines TRBV6-2 or TRBV6-3 with TRBJ2-7; D remains unclear. This CDR3 region has 14 residues. Germline V gene sequence: CDR1 MNHEY, CDR2 SVGEGT. CDR3 bases: TGTGCCAGCAGTTACTCCCGGGTCTCCGACGAGCAGTACTTC. Amino acid sequence: CASSYSRVSDEQYF.

In its sample, this clonotype was seen a few times. The chain joins TRBV28 to TRBJ1-5; D gene unclear. The V gene lost 6 bases and the J gene lost 2 bases, with 17 bases spanning the gap. Germline assignment: CDR1 MDHEN and CDR2 SYDVKM. The CDR3 has 16 amino acids. CDR3: CASRSPGASGNQPQHF. CDR3 bases: TGTGCCAGCAGGTCACCTGGAGCGTCGGGCAATCAGCCCCAGCATTTT. The variable domain in full, completed from reference TRBV28 and TRBJ1-5, reads DVKVTQSSRYLVKRTGEKVFLECVQDMDHENMFWYRQDPGLGLRLIYFSYDVKMKEKGDIPEGYSVSREKKERFSLILESASTNQTSMYLCASRSPGASGNQPQHFGDGTRLSIL.

This clonotype occurred many times. The V call is TRBV20-1, the J call TRBJ1-4; 8 nucleotides align to TRBD1. Germline V lookup: CDR1 DFQATT, CDR2 SNEGSKA (reference sequence). CDR3 length: 15 amino acids. V was pared by 4 bases and J by 7 bases, with 11 bases of the junction left unmatched. CDR3 loop: CSATALQGGVEKLFF. The CDR3 DNA reads as TGCAGTGCTACGGCCCTACAGGGGGGCGTTGAAAAACTGTTTTTT.

In its sample, this clonotype was seen many times. The chain couples TRBV7-9 to TRBJ2-7; possible D gene TRBD2, 6 bases. The V gene lost 5 bases and the J gene lost 2 bases, with 13 bases spanning the gap. The germline gives CDR1 SEHNR, CDR2 FQNEAQ (reference sequence). The CDR3 spans 14 residues. CDR3: CASSPDGLTYEQYF. CDR3 coding DNA: TGTGCCAGCAGCCCGGACGGACTAACCTACGAGCAGTACTTC.

This clonotype was seen at least ten times. V and J are TRBV11-2 and TRBJ2-3, with D hard to call. The V end was cut by 4 bases, the J end by 6 bases, with 8 bases between. The germline V gene has CDR1 SGHAT and CDR2 FQNNGV. The CDR3 is 12 amino acids. This CDR3 reads CASSWDWDTQYF. The CDR3 nucleotides read TGTGCCAGCAGCTGGGATTGGGATACGCAGTATTTT.

There are many counts of this clonotype. The chain couples TRBV4-3 to TRBJ1-5; perhaps TRBD1 as D (5 bases). The CDR3 spans 15 residues. V was clipped by 0 bases and J by 6 bases, with 12 bases between them. Germline V lookup: CDR1 LGHNA, CDR2 YSLEER. CDR3 sequence (DNA): TGCGCCAGCAGCCAAGACAGGGCTAGTATTCAGCCCCAGCATTTT. As protein: CASSQDRASIQPQHF.

Many counts were recorded for this clonotype. The rearrangement links TRBV4-3 to TRBJ2-7; maybe TRBD2 (6 bases). Trimming cost V 0 bases and J 6 bases, with 9 bases left between them. The CDR3 has 13 amino acids. Germline CDR1 and CDR2: LGHNA and YSLEER. The CDR3 region is CASSQDPGVEQYF. The CDR3 nucleotides are TGCGCCAGCAGCCAAGATCCGGGGGTCGAGCAGTACTTC.

As for this clonotype: A read error may be the cause here, since a much bigger clone is one base away. The chain couples TRBV25-1 to TRBJ2-5; D could derive from TRBD1 or TRBD2 (5 bases each). There are 14 residues in the CDR3. CDR1 is MGHDK, CDR2 SYGVNS, per germline. CDR3 sequence: CASSGQGPQKTQYF. The CDR3 coding sequence is TGTGCCAGCAGCGGTCAGGGACCCCAAAAGACCCAGTACTTC. Supplemented by reference TRBV25-1 and TRBJ2-5, the full variable domain reads EADIYQTPRYLVIGTGKKITLECSQTMGHDKMYWYQQDPGMELHLIHYSYGVNSTEKGDLSSESTVSRIRTEHFPLTLESARPSHTSQYLCASSGQGPQKTQYFGPGTRLLVL.

A word on this clonotype: One base away lies a much larger clone, so this may be a sequencing read error. This rearrangement joins TRBV27 to TRBJ2-7; a possible D gene is TRBD1 (7 bases). V lost 3 bases, J lost 9 bases, and 15 bases lay in between. Germline assignment: CDR1 MNHEY and CDR2 SMNVEV (reference sequence). This CDR3 region has 13 residues. This CDR3 reads CASSLQGGSGQYF. CDR3 coding DNA: TGTGCCAGCAGTTTGCAGGGGGGTAGTGGGCAGTACTTC.

V gene TRBV19 combines with J gene TRBJ1-4; 7 bases map to TRBD1. V was clipped by 4 bases and J by 7 bases; unmatched bases: 12. Germline CDR1 reads LNHDA; CDR2 reads SQIVND (reference sequence). This CDR3 has 16 residues. DNA for the CDR3: TGTGCCAGTAGTACCTTCGAAGGGGGCATCATTGAAAAACTGTTTTTT. The encoded protein is CASSTFEGGIIEKLFF.

This clonotype has at least ten counts. V and J are TRBV7-9 and TRBJ2-5; 13 bases match TRBD2. V lost 4 bases to trimming and J lost 2 bases; unmatched junction nucleotides: 7. The CDR3 spans 17 residues. The germline CDR1 and CDR2 sequences are SEHNR and FQNEAQ (reference sequence). The CDR3 sequence is CASSSIGTSGAQETQYF. The DNA for the CDR3 is TGTGCCAGCAGCTCCATTGGGACTAGCGGGGCACAAGAGACCCAGTACTTC.

The chain links TRBV27 to TRBJ2-7; D gene unclear. CDR3 length: 14 amino acids. V was pared by 8 bases and J by 2 bases, with 16 bases between. Germline V lookup: CDR1 MNHEY, CDR2 SMNVEV (reference sequence). The CDR3 spells CASRTTVGTYEQYF. In nucleotides, the CDR3 is TGTGCCAGCCGTACGACCGTTGGAACCTACGAGCAGTACTTC.

This clonotype appeared a few times. This sequence joins TRBV5-1 and TRBJ2-7; no reliable D call. The V gene lost 1 base and the J gene lost 3 bases, with 8 bases spanning the gap. The germline CDR1 and CDR2 sequences are SGHRS and YFSETQ. This CDR3 is built from 13 residues. The DNA of the CDR3 is TGCGCCAGCAGCTTGTCACCCGACTACGAGCAGTACTTC. Its protein product is CASSLSPDYEQYF.

With respect to this clonotype: A much larger clonotype is one base distant, so this may be a read error. The genes are TRBV5-1 and TRBJ2-7; 10 nucleotides agree with TRBD1. Germline CDR1 reads SGHRS; CDR2 reads YFSETQ. The CDR3 is 15 amino acids. The CDR3: CASSLEETGGLERYF. CDR3 bases: TGCGCCAGCAGCTTGGAAGAGACAGGGGGCCTCGAGCGGTACTTC.

This clonotype was found many times. V and J are TRBV6-6 and TRBJ2-7; D is unresolved. V was shortened by 2 bases and J by 6 bases, with 5 bases between the two germline ends. Looked up from germline, CDR1 is MNHNY and CDR2 is SVGAGI (reference sequence). This CDR3 comprises 11 residues. The CDR3 DNA sequence: TGTGCCAGCAGTTACCCCCCCGAGCAGTACTTC. Translating it yields CASSYPPEQYF.

Turning to this clonotype: This may arise from a read error, as a much more abundant clone is one base away. No DNA is shown, since the ends of the CDR3 on it are uncertain; the CDR3 is the one TCRdb lists. The chain couples TRBV5-6 to TRBJ2-1; the D call TRBD1 from the table was never checked on the DNA. The CDR3 sequence runs 15 residues, both termini included. Germline CDR1 and CDR2: SGHDT and YYEEEE. CDR3: CASSFGTGSYNERFF.

This clonotype occurred many times. This rearrangement joins TRBV27 to TRBJ2-7, with 7 positions matching TRBD1. CDR1 and CDR2 (germline): MNHEY, SMNVEV (reference sequence). This CDR3 region has 13 residues. V shed 4 bases and J 4 bases; nucleotides not matched to a gene: 4. CDR3 nucleotide sequence: TGTGCCAGCAGTTACTCACAGGGGTACGAGCAGTACTTC. Its translation is CASSYSQGYEQYF.

The chain links TRBV12-3 or TRBV12-4 to TRBJ2-5; D ambiguous. The CDR3 runs to 14 residues. The germline V and J ends were trimmed by 6 bases and 5 bases, with 16 bases remaining between them. Here the CDR3 reads CASSSRPIGETQYF. The CDR3 DNA sequence: TGTGCCAGCAGCAGTAGACCGATAGGGGAGACCCAGTACTTC.